These 14 T cell receptor beta chains were all obtained from the same sample, sequenced in a study of identical twins. TCRdb reanalysed the 5' RACE reads using MiXCR and keeps one entry per CDR3 protein. Altogether roughly 350,000 distinct CDR3 sequences are present, 9% to 10% being singletons, with the ten largest covering under 10%. Material for sequencing was naive T cells sorted from blood. The receptors here all came from a woman in her forties or fifties in good health.

The V call is TRBV10-2, the J call TRBJ2-2; TRBD2 matches at 12 bases. V shed 10 bases, J shed 1 base, and the junction held 13 bases outside the gene matches. CDR1 WSHSY and CDR2 SAAADI come from the germline V gene. The CDR3 contains 18 residues. CDR3 region: CATMRTSGINRNTGELFF. The CDR3 DNA sequence: TGCGCCACCATGAGGACTAGCGGGATAAATAGGAACACCGGGGAGCTGTTTTTT.

This clonotype was seen more than once but under ten times. This sequence joins TRBV2 and TRBJ2-1; D perhaps matches TRBD1 (7 bases). Germline lookup yields CDR1 SNHLY and CDR2 FYNNEI. The ends were cut back, 7 bases at V and 7 bases at J, with 14 bases in the middle. The CDR3 has 13 amino acids. In nucleotides, the CDR3 is TGTGCCAGCATTGGCAGGGGGGCGAATGAGCAGTTCTTC. Translating gives CASIGRGANEQFF.

This clonotype has just a few counts. This chain links TRBV6-1 with TRBJ2-3; 8 positions agree with TRBD1. The V gene end was trimmed by 0 bases and the J gene end by 6 bases; junction bases not matched to a gene: 11. The CDR3 totals 17 residues. The germline V gene encodes CDR1 MNHNS and CDR2 SASEGT. The CDR3 coding sequence is TGTGCCAGCAGTGAAGCGGGGTTTCGGACAGGGCGGGATACGCAGTATTTT. Its protein is CASSEAGFRTGRDTQYF.

The chain carries TRBV25-1 and TRBJ2-1; the D gene is possibly TRBD1 (5 bases). The CDR3 loop spans 13 amino acids. The V end was cut by 1 base, the J end by 9 bases, with 10 bases between. Germline assignment: CDR1 MGHDK and CDR2 SYGVNS. The DNA for the CDR3 is TGTGCCAGCAGTGAATGGGGCCTGAGTGAGCAGTTCTTC. Its translation: CASSEWGLSEQFF.

This clonotype was seen a handful of times. The V and J genes are TRBV24-1 and TRBJ2-6; 9 bases are shared with TRBD1. The V gene end was trimmed by 4 bases and the J gene end by 2 bases; junction bases not matched to a gene: 2. The CDR3 extends over 16 amino acids. The V gene's germline CDR1 is KGHDR and CDR2 SFDVKD. CDR3 bases: TGTGCCACCAGTGACCGGACAGGGGCTGGGGCCAACGTCCTGACTTTC. Translated, it gives CATSDRTGAGANVLTF.

This clonotype was seen a handful of times. This chain connects TRBV20-1 to TRBJ2-2; 13 bases match TRBD2. This CDR3 is 15 amino acids long. V trimming: 6 bases; J trimming: 8 bases; junction bases outside the gene matches: 9. The germline gives CDR1 DFQATT, CDR2 SNEGSKA (reference sequence). For the CDR3, the DNA is TGCAGTGCGGGGGGGGGACTAGCGGGACGAGGGGAGCTGTTTTTT. It translates to CSAGGGLAGRGELFF.

This clonotype was recorded a few times. The genes are TRBV29-1 and TRBJ2-3; D may be TRBD2 (5 bases). V was shortened by 7 bases and J by 0 bases, with 20 bases between the two germline ends. CDR3 size: 16 residues. Germline CDR1 is SQVTM and CDR2 is ANQGSEA. CDR3 sequence reads: CSAEGVLRTSTDTQYF. CDR3 nucleotides: TGCAGCGCCGAAGGAGTTTTACGGACTAGCACAGATACGCAGTATTTT.

This clonotype was counted a few times. The rearrangement links TRBV29-1 to TRBJ2-7; D tentatively reads TRBD1 or TRBD2 (5 bases each). The V and J ends lost 6 bases and 0 bases respectively, with 12 bases between them. Germline V gene lookup returns CDR1 SQVTM and CDR2 ANQGSEA. The CDR3 runs 13 residues. CDR3 region: CSVHGTASYEQYF. DNA for the CDR3: TGCAGCGTGCATGGGACCGCCTCCTACGAGCAGTACTTC.

Details on this clonotype: This may stem from a read error, because a much larger clone lies one nucleotide away. The chain combines TRBV14 with TRBJ2-5, with TRBD1 matching over 7 bases. Per the germline V gene, CDR1 is SGHDN and CDR2 is FVKESK. This CDR3 has 16 residues. This CDR3 is CACSLRTGLSQETQYF. CDR3 sequence (DNA): TGTGCCTGCAGCCTTAGGACAGGCCTGAGTCAAGAGACCCAGTACTTC.

The CDR3 here is CASSNPGLAAYEQYF. The DNA for the CDR3 is TGTGCCAGCAGCAATCCGGGACTAGCAGCCTACGAGCAGTACTTC. V and J are TRBV5-4 and TRBJ2-7, with TRBD2 matching over 9 bases. Unmatched junction bases numbered 7, after V lost 4 bases and J lost 2 bases. Germline-derived CDR1 and CDR2 are SGHNT and YYREEE (reference sequence). This CDR3 spans 15 amino acids.

This clonotype was observed at least ten times. The rearrangement joins TRBV29-1 to TRBJ2-1; D uncertain. Trimming removed 5 bases from V and 3 bases from J, with 11 bases in between. The germline V gene has CDR1 SQVTM and CDR2 ANQGSEA. CDR3 length: 13 residues. The CDR3 nucleotides are TGCAGCGTTCCTGACTTACTCTACAATGAGCAGTTCTTC. Its translation: CSVPDLLYNEQFF.

The table lists this clonotype with many counts. This chain joins TRBV4-2 and TRBJ2-1; the D gene is possibly TRBD1 (6 bases). The CDR3 is 20 amino acids. Germline assignment: CDR1 LGHNA and CDR2 YNFKEQ. Between the trimmed V and J ends, which lost 0 bases and 4 bases, there was a span of 25 bases. The CDR3 region is CASSQDGSAGDQLSYNEQFF. The CDR3 coding sequence is TGTGCCAGCAGCCAAGATGGATCGGCAGGGGATCAACTATCGTACAATGAGCAGTTCTTC.

This clonotype has only a few counts. The chain employs TRBV27 and TRBJ1-1; 7 bases line up with TRBD1. Germline V gives CDR1 MNHEY, CDR2 SMNVEV (reference sequence). The CDR3 is 14 amino acids. J lost 1 base, V lost 6 bases, and 5 bases had no gene match. CDR3 DNA: TGTGCCAGCAGGATAGGGGGCGAGAACACTGAAGCTTTCTTT. It specifies CASRIGGENTEAFF.

The J gene is TRBJ2-1, the V gene TRBV6-5; D perhaps matches TRBD2 (6 bases). Germline V gene data show CDR1 as MNHEY and CDR2 as SVGAGI. The CDR3 contains 15 residues. Deletions cut 2 bases from V and 5 bases from J, with 13 bases between. For the CDR3, the DNA is TGTGCCAGCAGTTACACGGTAGGAGGGCACAATGAGCAGTTCTTC. This gives the protein CASSYTVGGHNEQFF.